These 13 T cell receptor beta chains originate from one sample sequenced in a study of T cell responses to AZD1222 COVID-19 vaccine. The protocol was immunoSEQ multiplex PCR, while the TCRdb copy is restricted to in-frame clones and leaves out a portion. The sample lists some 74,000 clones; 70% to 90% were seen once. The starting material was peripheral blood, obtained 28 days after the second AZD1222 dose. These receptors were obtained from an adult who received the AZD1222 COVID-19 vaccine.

In DNA, the CDR3 is TGCGCCAGCAGTGAGTCTTTGGATTATGAGCAGTTCTTC. It translates to CASSESLDYEQFF. This chain joins TRBV10-1 and TRBJ2-1, with D hard to call. Germline V lookup: CDR1 WNHNN, CDR2 SYGVQD (reference sequence). V shed 0 bases and J shed 8 bases, with 8 bases lying between them. CDR3 length: 13 amino acids.

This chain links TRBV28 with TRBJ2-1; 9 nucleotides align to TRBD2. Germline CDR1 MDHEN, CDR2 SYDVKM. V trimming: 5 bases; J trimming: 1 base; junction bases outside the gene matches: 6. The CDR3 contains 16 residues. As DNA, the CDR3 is TGTGCCAGCAGTCCTAGACTAGCGGCGTCCTACAATGAGCAGTTCTTC. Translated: CASSPRLAASYNEQFF. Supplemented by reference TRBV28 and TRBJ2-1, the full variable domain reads DVKVTQSSRYLVKRTGEKVFLECVQDMDHENMFWYRQDPGLGLRLIYFSYDVKMKEKGDIPEGYSVSREKKERFSLILESASTNQTSMYLCASSPRLAASYNEQFFGPGTRLTVL.

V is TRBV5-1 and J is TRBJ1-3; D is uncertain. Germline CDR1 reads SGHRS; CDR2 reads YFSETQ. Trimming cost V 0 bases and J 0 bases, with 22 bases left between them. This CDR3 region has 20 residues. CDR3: CASSLEGRRFSLSSGNTIYF. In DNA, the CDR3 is TGCGCCAGCAGCTTGGAGGGCAGGAGGTTCTCCTTATCCTCTGGAAACACCATATATTTT. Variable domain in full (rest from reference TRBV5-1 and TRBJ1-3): KAGVTQTPRYLIKTRGQQVTLSCSPISGHRSVSWYQQTPGQGLQFLFEYFSETQRNKGNFPGRFSGRQFSNSRSEMNVSTLELGDSALYLCASSLEGRRFSLSSGNTIYFGEGSWLTVV.

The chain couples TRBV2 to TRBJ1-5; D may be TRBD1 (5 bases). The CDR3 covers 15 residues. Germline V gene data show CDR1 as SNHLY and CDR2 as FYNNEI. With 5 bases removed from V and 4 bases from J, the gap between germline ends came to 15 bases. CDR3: CASSRGEGRNQPQHF. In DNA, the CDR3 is TGTGCCAGCAGTCGTGGGGAGGGACGAAATCAGCCCCAGCATTTT.

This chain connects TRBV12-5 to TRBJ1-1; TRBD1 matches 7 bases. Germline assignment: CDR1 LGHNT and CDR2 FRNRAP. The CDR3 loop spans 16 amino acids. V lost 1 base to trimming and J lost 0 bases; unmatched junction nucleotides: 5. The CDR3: CASGLAKGQMNTEAFF. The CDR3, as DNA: TGTGCTAGTGGTTTGGCAAAGGGACAGATGAACACTGAAGCTTTCTTT. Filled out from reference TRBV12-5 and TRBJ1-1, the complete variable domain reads DARVTQTPRHKVTEMGQEVTMRCQPILGHNTVFWYRQTMMQGLELLAYFRNRAPLDDSGMPKDRFSAEMPDATLATLKIQPSEPRDSAVYFCASGLAKGQMNTEAFFGQGTRLTVV.

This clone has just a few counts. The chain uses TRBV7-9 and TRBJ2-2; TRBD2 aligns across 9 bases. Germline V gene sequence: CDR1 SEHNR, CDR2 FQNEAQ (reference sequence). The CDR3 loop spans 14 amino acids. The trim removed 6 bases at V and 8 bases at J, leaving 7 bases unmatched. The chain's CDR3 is CASSPGLAAGELFF. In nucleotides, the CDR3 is TGTGCCAGCAGTCCGGGACTAGCAGCAGGGGAGCTGTTTTTT.

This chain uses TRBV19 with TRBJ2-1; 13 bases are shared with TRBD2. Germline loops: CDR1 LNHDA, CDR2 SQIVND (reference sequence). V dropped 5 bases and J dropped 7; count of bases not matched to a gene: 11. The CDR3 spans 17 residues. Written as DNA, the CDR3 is TGTGCCAGTAGTCTACGGACTAGCGGGAGATCTGGTAATGAGCAGTTCTTC. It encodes CASSLRTSGRSGNEQFF.

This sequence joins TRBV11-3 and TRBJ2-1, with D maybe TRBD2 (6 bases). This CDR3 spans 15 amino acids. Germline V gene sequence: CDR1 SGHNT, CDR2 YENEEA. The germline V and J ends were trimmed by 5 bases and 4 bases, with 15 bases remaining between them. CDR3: CASSLTGGDYNEQFF. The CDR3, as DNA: TGTGCCAGCAGCCTGACCGGGGGTGATTACAATGAGCAGTTCTTC.

The CDR3 protein is CASSISSTNEKLFF. CDR3 DNA: TGTGCCAGTAGTATTTCTTCAACTAATGAAAAACTGTTTTTT. The chain combines TRBV19 with TRBJ1-4; D is unresolved. The CDR3 has 14 amino acids. The ends were cut back, 3 bases at V and 0 bases at J, with 5 bases in the middle. CDR1 and CDR2 (germline): LNHDA, SQIVND (reference sequence).

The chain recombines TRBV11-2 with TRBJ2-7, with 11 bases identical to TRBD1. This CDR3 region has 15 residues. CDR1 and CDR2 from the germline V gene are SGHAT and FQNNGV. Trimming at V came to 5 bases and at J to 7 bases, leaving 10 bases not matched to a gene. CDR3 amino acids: CASSGPPGTGGEQYF. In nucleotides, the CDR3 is TGTGCCAGCAGCGGCCCGCCCGGGACAGGGGGGGAGCAGTACTTC.

The DNA of the CDR3 is TGTGCCAGCAGCGTAGGGACAGGGGGCTTGTGGAGCGAAAAACTGTTTTTT. This sequence encodes CASSVGTGGLWSEKLFF. The chain joins TRBV9 to TRBJ1-4; 11 bases line up with TRBD1. CDR1 is SGDLS and CDR2 is YYNGEE in the germline V gene. The CDR3 sequence is 17 residues long. With V trimmed by 0 bases and J by 8 bases, 9 bases remained unmatched.

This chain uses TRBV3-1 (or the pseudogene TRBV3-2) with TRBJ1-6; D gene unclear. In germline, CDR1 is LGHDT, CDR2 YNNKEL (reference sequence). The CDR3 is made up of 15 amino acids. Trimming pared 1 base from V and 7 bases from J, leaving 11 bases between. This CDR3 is CASSQGVPGNSPLHF. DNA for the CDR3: TGTGCCAGCAGCCAAGGGGTTCCGGGCAATTCACCCCTCCACTTT.

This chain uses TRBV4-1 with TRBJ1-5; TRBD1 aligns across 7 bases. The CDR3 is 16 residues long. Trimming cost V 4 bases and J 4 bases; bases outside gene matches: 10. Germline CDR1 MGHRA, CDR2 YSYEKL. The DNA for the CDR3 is TGCGCCAGCAGCCCGCGGCAACAGGGGAAAAATCAGCCCCAGCATTTT. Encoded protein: CASSPRQQGKNQPQHF.